One sample yielded the 29 T cell receptor beta chains listed below, sequenced in a study of regulatory T cells in long-lasting Graves disease. CDR3-region Arm-PCR and iRepertoire HTBI primers produced the TCR beta libraries. Via MiXCR, TCRdb re-called the multiplex PCR reads, giving one row per CDR3 protein. The sample has around 340,000 distinct CDR3 sequences, roughly 21% seen once. Specified time point: persistent/refractory GD, antithyroid drugs over 5 years with positive TRAb. Making the TCR library involved RNA that had been extracted from PBMCs. The sample consisted of peripheral blood mononuclear cells (PBMCs), taken when the disease was refractory, from a patient treated with antithyroid drugs. The receptors were sampled from a female donor with Graves disease.

This clonotype was counted at least ten times. V is TRBV3-1 and J is TRBJ2-2; 7 bases line up with TRBD2. This CDR3 contains 13 residues. Germline CDR1 is LGHDT and CDR2 is YNNKEL (reference sequence). With 3 bases clipped from V and 6 bases from J, the junction kept 1 base outside the gene matches. CDR3 nucleotide sequence: TGTGCCAGCAGCCAGGGGGGGGCCGGGGAGCTGTTTTTT. It yields the protein CASSQGGAGELFF.

The chain carries TRBV7-9 and TRBJ2-5, with TRBD2 identical over 10 bases. The V segment lost 1 base and the J segment 4 bases; nucleotides outside the gene matches: 6. The CDR3 loop spans 16 amino acids. CDR1 and CDR2 from the germline V gene are SEHNR and FQNEAQ (reference sequence). In DNA form, the CDR3 reads TGTGCCAGCAGCTTAGGAAGCGGGGGGGCCCCAGAGACCCAGTACTTC. It codes for CASSLGSGGAPETQYF.

This sequence joins TRBV12-3 or TRBV12-4 and TRBJ2-7; D assignment may be TRBD1 or TRBD2 (5 bases each). The V end was cut by 6 bases, the J end by 2 bases, with 17 bases between. CDR3 length: 15 residues. Here the CDR3 reads CASSPGTGYPYEQYF. CDR3 nucleotides: TGTGCCAGCAGCCCGGGGACGGGGTACCCCTACGAGCAGTACTTC.

The chain combines TRBV2 with TRBJ2-2, with D perhaps TRBD2 (6 bases). The ends were cut back, 6 bases at V and 8 bases at J, with 16 bases in the middle. The CDR3 covers 14 residues. Per germline, CDR1 SNHLY and CDR2 FYNNEI. CDR3 residues: CASRLEGSVGELFF. Written as DNA, the CDR3 is TGTGCCAGCAGATTGGAGGGTTCGGTAGGGGAGCTGTTTTTT.

In this sample, this clonotype turned up a few times. The chain has TRBV29-1 and TRBJ1-1; tentative D call: TRBD1 (6 bases). V was cut by 7 bases and J by 0 bases, with 9 bases left in between. The germline CDR1 and CDR2 sequences are SQVTM and ANQGSEA. CDR3 size: 12 residues. The CDR3 protein is CSAGTMNTEAFF. DNA of the CDR3: TGCAGCGCCGGGACAATGAACACTGAAGCTTTCTTT.

This clonotype was picked up many times. The chain combines TRBV7-9 with TRBJ1-1; D gene unclear. CDR1 is SEHNR and CDR2 is FQNEAQ in the germline V gene (reference sequence). The germline V and J ends were trimmed by 5 bases and 4 bases, with 17 bases remaining between them. CDR3 length equals 15 residues. In DNA form, the CDR3 reads TGTGCCAGCAGCCCATATGGCCCAGGAGGCACTGAAGCTTTCTTT. This sequence encodes CASSPYGPGGTEAFF.

This clonotype occurred many times. This chain connects TRBV12-5 to TRBJ2-5; 9 nucleotides agree with TRBD1. The CDR3 loop spans 18 amino acids. The germline V gene has CDR1 LGHNT and CDR2 FRNRAP. Trimming at V came to 2 bases and at J to 3 bases, leaving 13 bases not matched to a gene. Here the CDR3 reads CASGLRSGGTGTKETQYF. The CDR3 region has the DNA TGTGCTAGTGGTTTGCGCTCGGGCGGGACAGGGACAAAAGAGACCCAGTACTTC.

This clonotype came up once. The V gene is TRBV20-1, the J gene TRBJ2-3; D is possibly TRBD1 (7 bases). This CDR3 is built from 13 residues. V was clipped by 7 bases and J by 4 bases, with 15 bases between them. Germline CDR1 reads DFQATT; CDR2 reads SNEGSKA (reference sequence). For the CDR3, the DNA is TGCAGTGGTCAGGGGGTAGCGGCAGATACGCAGTATTTT. Protein: CSGQGVAADTQYF.

This clonotype was counted between two and nine times. The chain links TRBV19 to TRBJ1-5; D might be TRBD1 (6 bases). The V end was cut by 10 bases, the J end by 5 bases, with 15 bases between. The CDR3 is 13 residues long. The germline V gene has CDR1 LNHDA and CDR2 SQIVND (reference sequence). The CDR3 region is CATSQGRDQPQHF. The CDR3 region has the DNA TGTGCCACGTCACAGGGTAGGGATCAGCCCCAGCATTTT.

This clonotype was detected a few times. This rearrangement joins TRBV5-1 to TRBJ2-5; TRBD1 matches 8 bases. The CDR3 length is 16 residues. Germline values: CDR1 SGHRS, CDR2 YFSETQ. J lost 1 base, V lost 0 bases, and 5 bases had no gene match. The CDR3 loop is CASSLVTGGVQETQYF. CDR3 bases: TGCGCCAGCAGCTTGGTTACAGGGGGAGTCCAAGAGACCCAGTACTTC.

Only a few counts were recorded for this clonotype. The chain links TRBV11-1 to TRBJ2-2; D gene uncertain. CDR3 length equals 14 residues. V lost 1 base, J lost 5 bases, and 8 bases lay in between. The germline gives CDR1 SGHAT, CDR2 FQDESV (reference sequence). For the CDR3, the DNA is TGTGCCAGCAGCTTAGGGGCTCGGACCGGGGAGCTGTTTTTT. Residues: CASSLGARTGELFF.

The chain combines TRBV7-3 with TRBJ1-6; no firm D call. Looked up from germline, CDR1 is SGHTA and CDR2 is FQGTGA. V lost 8 bases and J 10 bases, leaving 18 bases between the germline ends. The CDR3 totals 14 residues. CDR3 region: CASRAQAAGSPLHF. The DNA for the CDR3 is TGTGCCAGCCGGGCTCAGGCAGCAGGCTCACCCCTCCACTTT.

The table lists this clonotype with many counts. This sequence joins TRBV29-1 and TRBJ2-5; D ambiguous. Germline V lookup: CDR1 SQVTM, CDR2 ANQGSEA. Trimming took off 7 bases at V and 0 bases at J, with 12 bases between the two ends. CDR3 size: 13 residues. CDR3 nucleotides: TGCAGCGCCAGAGCTCTGTACCAAGAGACCCAGTACTTC. Amino acids: CSARALYQETQYF.

In this sample, this clonotype turned up a few times. CDR3 DNA sequence: TGTGCCAGCAGTCAAACACTTAAGAACACTGAAGCTTTCTTT. Its protein product is CASSQTLKNTEAFF. The chain employs TRBV6-1 and TRBJ1-1, with D unresolved. CDR1 MNHNS and CDR2 SASEGT come from the germline V gene. CDR3 length: 14 amino acids. V was pared by 5 bases and J by 1 base, with 11 bases between.

This clonotype was recorded at least ten times. The chain employs TRBV3-1 and TRBJ1-2; D might be TRBD1 (6 bases). The CDR3 runs 15 residues. Trimming cost V 2 bases and J 0 bases, with 10 bases left between them. From germline, CDR1 is LGHDT and CDR2 YNNKEL (reference sequence). The CDR3 bases are TGTGCCAGCAGCCAAAGGACAGCTACTAACTATGGCTACACCTTC. It is translated as CASSQRTATNYGYTF.

This clonotype was seen at least ten times. The V gene is TRBV20-1, the J gene TRBJ1-1; D ambiguous. This CDR3 has 10 residues. Trimming stripped 7 bases from V and 4 bases from J, with 7 bases between. Germline lookup yields CDR1 DFQATT and CDR2 SNEGSKA (reference sequence). In nucleotides, the CDR3 is TGCAGTGGGAGAGGCACTGAAGCTTTCTTT. Translating gives CSGRGTEAFF.

The chain employs TRBV5-1 and TRBJ2-5; no clear D. Germline assignment: CDR1 SGHRS and CDR2 YFSETQ. V lost 0 bases and J lost 7, with 10 bases in between. CDR3 length equals 13 residues. The CDR3 is CASSLVLDGTQYF. CDR3 nucleotide sequence: TGCGCCAGCAGCTTGGTATTAGATGGGACCCAGTACTTC.

Notes on this clonotype: This may arise from a read error, as a much more abundant clone is one base away. V gene TRBV29-1 combines with J gene TRBJ2-7; possibly TRBD1 for D (5 bases). The CDR3 loop spans 14 amino acids. Germline V gene lookup returns CDR1 SQVTM and CDR2 ANQGSEA. CDR3 in amino acids: CGVLNYPGPYEQYF. The CDR3 DNA reads as TGCGGCGTATTGAACTACCCAGGGCCCTACGAGCAGTACTTC.

Only a few counts were recorded for this clonotype. A much larger clone lies a single base off, so this may be a read error. The chain joins TRBV29-1 to TRBJ1-1; D gene unclear. Trimming removed 4 bases from V and 3 bases from J, with 6 bases in between. The germline gives CDR1 SQVTM, CDR2 ANQGSEA. This CDR3 has 11 residues. The CDR3 here is CSVGSDTEAFF. In DNA, the CDR3 is TGCAGCGTTGGCTCGGACACTGAAGCTTTCTTT.

The chain recombines TRBV5-1 with TRBJ2-3, with TRBD2 identical over 10 bases. Germline assignment: CDR1 SGHRS and CDR2 YFSETQ. The trim removed 8 bases at V and 5 bases at J, leaving 11 bases unmatched. This CDR3 comprises 15 residues. The CDR3 DNA follows: TGCGCCAGTAATACCCTAGCGGGAGTTGAAGATACGCAGTATTTT. Amino acids: CASNTLAGVEDTQYF.

In its sample, this clonotype was seen a few times. The chain couples TRBV28 to TRBJ2-1; 7 positions agree with TRBD1. The V and J ends lost 2 bases and 8 bases, in that order; junction bases with no gene match: 9. The CDR3 consists of 15 residues. CDR1 and CDR2 (germline): MDHEN, SYDVKM. This CDR3 is CASSLDRVGLDEQFF. As DNA, the CDR3 is TGTGCCAGCAGTTTAGACAGGGTGGGTCTTGATGAGCAGTTCTTC.

Many counts were recorded for this clonotype. J is TRBJ1-4 and V is TRBV11-2; 7 bases map to TRBD1. The CDR3 is made up of 13 amino acids. V gave up 1 base and J gave up 12 bases; unmatched junction bases: 5. Looked up from germline, CDR1 is SGHAT and CDR2 is FQNNGV. CDR3 nucleotide sequence: TGTGCCAGCAGCTTAGGGACAGGCTCGGAACTGTTTTTT. Its protein is CASSLGTGSELFF.

The chain links TRBV5-1 to TRBJ2-7, with 13 bases lining up with TRBD2. This CDR3 is 16 amino acids long. The germline V gene has CDR1 SGHRS and CDR2 YFSETQ. V was pared by 4 bases and J by 3 bases, with 7 bases of the junction left unmatched. CDR3 loop: CASSGTTSGRGYEQYF. DNA of the CDR3: TGCGCCAGCAGCGGAACTACTAGCGGGAGGGGCTACGAGCAGTACTTC.

This clonotype has a handful of counts. J is TRBJ1-1 and V is TRBV6-1; D ambiguous. The CDR3 length is 13 residues. V lost 7 bases and J 0 bases, leaving 9 bases between the germline ends. Germline CDR1 MNHNS, CDR2 SASEGT. The CDR3 spells CASTDRLNTEAFF. The CDR3 bases are TGTGCCAGCACGGACCGATTGAACACTGAAGCTTTCTTT.

This chain connects TRBV7-2 to TRBJ1-2; TRBD1 agrees at 8 bases. Germline loops: CDR1 SGHTA, CDR2 FQGNSA. Germline trimming cut 5 bases from V and 5 bases from J; bases unmatched to any gene: 10. This CDR3 is built from 15 residues. DNA for the CDR3: TGTGCCAGCAGCCAAGATACAGGGGGGATATATGGCTACACCTTC. Translating gives CASSQDTGGIYGYTF.

The sample holds many counts of this clonotype. The J gene is TRBJ1-5, the V gene TRBV27, with D maybe TRBD1 (5 bases). Per germline, CDR1 MNHEY and CDR2 SMNVEV (reference sequence). The CDR3 loop spans 13 amino acids. V was shortened by 7 bases and J by 5 bases, with 12 bases between the two germline ends. The CDR3: CASKSRGDQPQHF. The DNA for the CDR3 is TGTGCCAGCAAAAGCCGGGGGGATCAGCCCCAGCATTTT.

This clonotype has a handful of counts. The chain links TRBV18 to TRBJ1-3, with unresolved D. Germline-derived CDR1 and CDR2 are KGHSH and LQKENI. The CDR3 contains 13 residues. V lost 3 bases and J lost 8, with 11 bases in between. The CDR3 nucleotides are TGTGCCAGCTCACCGGCATACCGGGACACCATATATTTT. Translating it yields CASSPAYRDTIYF.

The chain links TRBV4-1 to TRBJ2-7; 8 bases agree with TRBD2. The CDR3 is 15 amino acids. After removal of 5 bases from V and 4 bases from J, the junction contained 10 bases not matched to a gene. From germline, CDR1 is MGHRA and CDR2 YSYEKL. The CDR3 DNA follows: TGCGCCAGCAGCTCACGCGAAGCGGGAGTATACGAGCAGTACTTC. Its protein is CASSSREAGVYEQYF.

This clonotype was seen more than once but under ten times. The CDR3 protein is CASSLGRDRGYGYTF. In DNA form, the CDR3 reads TGCGCCAGCAGCCTTGGAAGGGACAGGGGGTATGGCTACACCTTC. This chain links TRBV4-3 with TRBJ1-2, with 11 bases matching TRBD1. This CDR3 contains 15 residues. Trimming removed 4 bases from V and 5 bases from J; junction bases left unmatched: 6. Germline V lookup: CDR1 LGHNA, CDR2 YSLEER.